This TCR beta chain was recorded in a study of T-cell memory formation after mild COVID-19. Study background: Largely donor-specific sequence clusters came from a couple of donors. General study findings and limits: There were some responding clones in pre-infection memory, which suggested that cross-reactive memory had joined.

About this clonotype itself: Its antigen remains unknown.

Germline values: CDR1 MGHRA, CDR2 YSYEKL. The CDR3 is 15 residues long. The V gene lost 0 bases and the J gene lost 6 bases, with 12 bases spanning the gap. MiXCR was run by TCRdb on the 5' RACE reads, yielding one entry per CDR3 protein. The sample has about 360,000 distinct CDR3 sequences, 13% to 15% seen once; the top ten hold under 25%. V and J are TRBV4-1 and TRBJ1-5, with D unclear. Sequenced input: PBMCs or a T cell subset sorted from them (not recorded which). This clonotype was obtained from a man aged 18 to 35 who had mild COVID-19 (a few samples of this study predate the infection). Cell type and time point are not known. CDR3 coding DNA: TGCGCCAGCAGCCAAGATCACGGTTCGGGTCAGCCCCAGCATTTT. It is translated as CASSQDHGSGQPQHF.